This TCR beta chain was captured by sequencing in a study of T cell responses to AZD1222 COVID-19 vaccine. Findings and caveats of the study: Spike-specific TCR breadth and depth were elevated following two AZD1222 doses.

Libraries were prepared by immunoSEQ multiplex PCR; TCRdb keeps only in-frame clonotypes and omits some of them. The sample lists 100,000 or so clones, roughly nine tenths occurring once. In its sample, this clone was seen many times. Its specificity is not known. The origin of this receptor is an adult who received the AZD1222 COVID-19 vaccine. The sequences come from peripheral blood, collected 28 days after the second AZD1222 dose.

CDR3 amino acids: CASSVNRGLHYEQYF. CDR3 DNA: TGTGCCAGCAGTGTTAACAGGGGACTCCACTACGAGCAGTACTTC. The chain recombines TRBV28 with TRBJ2-7, with D possibly being TRBD1 (7 bases). This CDR3 region has 15 residues. V was pared by 5 bases and J by 3 bases, with 17 bases between. Germline V gives CDR1 MDHEN, CDR2 SYDVKM.